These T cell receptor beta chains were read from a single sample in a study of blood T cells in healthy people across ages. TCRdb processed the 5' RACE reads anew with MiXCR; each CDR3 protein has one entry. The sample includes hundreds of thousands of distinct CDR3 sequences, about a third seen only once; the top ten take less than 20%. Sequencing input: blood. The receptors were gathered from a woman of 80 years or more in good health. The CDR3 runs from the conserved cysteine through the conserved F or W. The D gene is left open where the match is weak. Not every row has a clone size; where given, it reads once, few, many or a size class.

cdr3_nt: TGTGCCAGCAGTGCCATGAGGGGTCAGGGCAATCAGCCCCAGCATTTT; cdr3_aa: CASSAMRGQGNQPQHF; d_call: NA; v_call: TRBV12-3/TRBV12-4; clone_size: many; j_call: TRBJ1-5
cdr3_nt: TGCGCCAGCAGCATTGGACTCCCCCGAGAGACCCAGTACTTC; cdr3_aa: CASSIGLPRETQYF; d_call: NA; v_call: TRBV5-1; clone_size: many; j_call: TRBJ2-5
cdr3_nt: TGTGCCAGCAGCTCCACGGTGGGCTACGAGCAGTACTTC; cdr3_aa: CASSSTVGYEQYF; d_call: NA; v_call: TRBV12-3/TRBV12-4; clone_size: many; j_call: TRBJ2-7
cdr3_nt: TGTGCCAGCAGCACGGGGGGGTGGGGTGAGCAGTTCTTC; cdr3_aa: CASSTGGWGEQFF; d_call: TRBD2; v_call: TRBV6-2/TRBV6-3; clone_size: few; j_call: TRBJ2-1
cdr3_nt: TGTGCCAGCAGTCCCCGCGGACTAGCGGGGGGATCCCGCTCCTACGAGCAGTACTTC; cdr3_aa: CASSPRGLAGGSRSYEQYF; d_call: TRBD2; v_call: TRBV12-3/TRBV12-4; clone_size: many; j_call: TRBJ2-7
cdr3_nt: TGTGCCATCAGTGGGGTCGGGACAGGGGGCGCAGAGACTCAGTACTTC; cdr3_aa: CAISGVGTGGAETQYF; d_call: TRBD1; v_call: TRBV10-3; clone_size: NA; j_call: TRBJ2-5
cdr3_nt: TGTGCCAGCAGTATGCCAGGACGACCTGAAGCTTTCTTT; cdr3_aa: CASSMPGRPEAFF; d_call: NA; v_call: TRBV28; clone_size: NA; j_call: TRBJ1-1
cdr3_nt: TGTGCCAGCAGCTTGCGGGGGGTGACCCAAGAGACCCAGTACTTC; cdr3_aa: CASSLRGVTQETQYF; d_call: TRBD2; v_call: TRBV11-2; clone_size: many; j_call: TRBJ2-5
cdr3_nt: TGTGCCAGCAGCCGGGGGACAGTACTCAACTATGGCTACACCTTC; cdr3_aa: CASSRGTVLNYGYTF; d_call: TRBD1; v_call: TRBV6-6; clone_size: NA; j_call: TRBJ1-2
cdr3_nt: TGTGCCAGCAGCCTCAGCGGGGCTTACACAGATACGCAGTATTTT; cdr3_aa: CASSLSGAYTDTQYF; d_call: TRBD2; v_call: TRBV6-4; clone_size: many; j_call: TRBJ2-3
cdr3_nt: TGCGCCAGCAGCTTGGACAGGGGGGTATTAGCCGAGCAGTACTTC; cdr3_aa: CASSLDRGVLAEQYF; d_call: TRBD1; v_call: TRBV5-1; clone_size: NA; j_call: TRBJ2-7
cdr3_nt: TGTGCCAGTACTCCCGCCGGACTAGCGGGGCCCTCTGGGGCCAACGTCCTGACTTTC; cdr3_aa: CASTPAGLAGPSGANVLTF; d_call: TRBD2; v_call: TRBV19; clone_size: NA; j_call: TRBJ2-6
cdr3_nt: TGTGCCAGCAGTTTAGGGACCGAGAATGAGCAGTTCTTC; cdr3_aa: CASSLGTENEQFF; d_call: NA; v_call: TRBV27; clone_size: NA; j_call: TRBJ2-1
cdr3_nt: TGTGCCATTTTGGCGGGACCCTACAAGACCAACTATGGCTACACCTTC; cdr3_aa: CAILAGPYKTNYGYTF; d_call: NA; v_call: TRBV10-3; clone_size: NA; j_call: TRBJ1-2
cdr3_nt: TGTGCCAGCACCCAGGGGGCACCGAGACGCGGTCAGCCCCAGCTTTTT; cdr3_aa: CASTQGAPRRGQPQLF; d_call: TRBD1; v_call: TRBV7-8; clone_size: NA; j_call: TRBJ1-5
cdr3_nt: TGTGCCAGCAGCCCTCCGGACAGGGACTATGGCTACACCTTC; cdr3_aa: CASSPPDRDYGYTF; d_call: TRBD1; v_call: TRBV7-2; clone_size: many; j_call: TRBJ1-2
cdr3_nt: TGTGCCAGCAGCCCCGCGCTTCTACCCTACGAGCAGTACTTC; cdr3_aa: CASSPALLPYEQYF; d_call: NA; v_call: TRBV2; clone_size: few; j_call: TRBJ2-7
cdr3_nt: TGTGCCAGCAGCTTAGTGGACGGGGCTAACTATGGCTACACCTTC; cdr3_aa: CASSLVDGANYGYTF; d_call: NA; v_call: TRBV7-2; clone_size: many; j_call: TRBJ1-2
cdr3_nt: TGTGCCAGCAGTTTCTCGACGGGGCCAAGCAATCAGCCCCAGCATTTT; cdr3_aa: CASSFSTGPSNQPQHF; d_call: NA; v_call: TRBV12-3/TRBV12-4; clone_size: NA; j_call: TRBJ1-5
cdr3_nt: TGTGCCAGCAGCCTAAGTTGGACAGACAATGAGCAGTTCTTC; cdr3_aa: CASSLSWTDNEQFF; d_call: NA; v_call: TRBV7-2; clone_size: many; j_call: TRBJ2-1
cdr3_nt: TGTGCCAGCAGTGAAGCGCTTCTGGGTGCTGAGCAGTTCTTC; cdr3_aa: CASSEALLGAEQFF; d_call: NA; v_call: TRBV6-1; clone_size: many; j_call: TRBJ2-1
cdr3_nt: TGTGCCAGCAGCAGGGTGTCGGGGAGCACTGAAGCTTTCTTT; cdr3_aa: CASSRVSGSTEAFF; d_call: NA; v_call: TRBV3-1; clone_size: few; j_call: TRBJ1-1
cdr3_nt: TGCGCCAGCAGCCGCGAGGGCAGGGAGGAGAAGCAGTACTTC; cdr3_aa: CASSREGREEKQYF; d_call: NA; v_call: TRBV5-1; clone_size: many; j_call: TRBJ2-7
cdr3_nt: TGCAGTGCTAGAGTCGGTAGCGGGGTAGAAGGGACCCAGTACTTC; cdr3_aa: CSARVGSGVEGTQYF; d_call: TRBD2; v_call: TRBV20-1; clone_size: NA; j_call: TRBJ2-5
cdr3_nt: TGCGCCAGCAGCTTGCGAGGGGGGGCTAGCACAGATACGCAGTATTTT; cdr3_aa: CASSLRGGASTDTQYF; d_call: NA; v_call: TRBV5-1; clone_size: many; j_call: TRBJ2-3
cdr3_nt: TGTGCCAGCAGTTATGTGCATGAGCAGTTCTTC; cdr3_aa: CASSYVHEQFF; d_call: NA; v_call: TRBV6-2/TRBV6-3; clone_size: many; j_call: TRBJ2-1
cdr3_nt: TGTGCCAGCAGCCTTGTTATGGGGGGCGGTTACGAGCAGTACTTC; cdr3_aa: CASSLVMGGGYEQYF; d_call: NA; v_call: TRBV5-6; clone_size: many; j_call: TRBJ2-7
cdr3_nt: TGTGCCAGCAGTTACAGGGAGTGGGACTATGGCAACACCTTC; cdr3_aa: CASSYREWDYGNTF; d_call: NA; v_call: TRBV6-6; clone_size: NA; j_call: TRBJ1-2
cdr3_nt: TGTGCCAGCAGGTTAGCCACGTCGAACACTGAAGCTTTCTTT; cdr3_aa: CASRLATSNTEAFF; d_call: NA; v_call: TRBV12-3/TRBV12-4; clone_size: NA; j_call: TRBJ1-1
cdr3_nt: TGCAGCGTTGAAGGGGACGGACAGCGTGATGAGCAGTTCTTC; cdr3_aa: CSVEGDGQRDEQFF; d_call: NA; v_call: TRBV29-1; clone_size: NA; j_call: TRBJ2-1
cdr3_nt: TGTGCCAGCAAGCGGGTAGCGGGGATTAGCACAGATACGCAGTATTTT; cdr3_aa: CASKRVAGISTDTQYF; d_call: TRBD2; v_call: TRBV28; clone_size: many; j_call: TRBJ2-3
cdr3_nt: TGTGCCATCTCCCAGGGGATTGAGACCCAGTACTTC; cdr3_aa: CAISQGIETQYF; d_call: NA; v_call: TRBV10-3; clone_size: NA; j_call: TRBJ2-5
cdr3_nt: TGCAGCGTGGTAGGGACAGTCCTTTACAATGAGCAGTTCTTC; cdr3_aa: CSVVGTVLYNEQFF; d_call: TRBD1; v_call: TRBV29-1; clone_size: NA; j_call: TRBJ2-1
cdr3_nt: TGTGCCAGCAGCCGACCGACTAGCGGGGGAGATACGCAGTATTTT; cdr3_aa: CASSRPTSGGDTQYF; d_call: TRBD2; v_call: TRBV3-1; clone_size: NA; j_call: TRBJ2-3
cdr3_nt: TGTGCCAGCCCGCTAATCGAAGACAGCCAAGCTTTCTTT; cdr3_aa: CASPLIEDSQAFF; d_call: NA; v_call: TRBV18; clone_size: NA; j_call: TRBJ1-1
cdr3_nt: TGCGCCTCAGCAGGAGGGACCGCCCTCGGGGAGACCCAGTACTTC; cdr3_aa: CASAGGTALGETQYF; d_call: NA; v_call: TRBV5-1; clone_size: many; j_call: TRBJ2-5
cdr3_nt: TGCAGTGCTAGAGAGGGGACTACCCTCCCAACGTACTTC; cdr3_aa: CSAREGTTLPTYF; d_call: TRBD2; v_call: TRBV20-1; clone_size: NA; j_call: TRBJ2-5
cdr3_nt: TGCGCCAGTAGCTTGACTACAGGGAGAAGCTCCTACAATGAGCAGTACTTC; cdr3_aa: CASSLTTGRSSYNEQYF; d_call: NA; v_call: TRBV5-1; clone_size: NA; j_call: TRBJ2-7
cdr3_nt: TGCGCCAGCACTCTGGGTGTAGGCACTGAAGCTTTCTTT; cdr3_aa: CASTLGVGTEAFF; d_call: NA; v_call: TRBV5-1; clone_size: NA; j_call: TRBJ1-1
cdr3_nt: TGTGCCAGCAGCTACCAGCGGGGGACGGGCACAGATACGCAGTATTTT; cdr3_aa: CASSYQRGTGTDTQYF; d_call: TRBD2; v_call: TRBV6-5; clone_size: NA; j_call: TRBJ2-3
cdr3_nt: TGTGCCAGCAGCTTAAGGCGGGGGGGCACCGGGGAGCTGTTTTTT; cdr3_aa: CASSLRRGGTGELFF; d_call: TRBD2; v_call: TRBV7-2; clone_size: few; j_call: TRBJ2-2
cdr3_nt: TGTGCCAGCAGTTCAGGACTGTTCGCTTACAATGAGCAGTTCTTC; cdr3_aa: CASSSGLFAYNEQFF; d_call: NA; v_call: TRBV6-5; clone_size: NA; j_call: TRBJ2-1
cdr3_nt: TGTGCCAGCAGCTTAGCCACAGCATATTACAATGAGCAGTTCTTC; cdr3_aa: CASSLATAYYNEQFF; d_call: NA; v_call: TRBV7-2; clone_size: many; j_call: TRBJ2-1
cdr3_nt: TGCAGTGCTAGTGCTACAGGGGGCTCTGAAGCTTTCTTT; cdr3_aa: CSASATGGSEAFF; d_call: TRBD1; v_call: TRBV20-1; clone_size: NA; j_call: TRBJ1-1
cdr3_nt: TGTGCCAGTATGCCCGGGGTGCAAAACATTCAGTACTTC; cdr3_aa: CASMPGVQNIQYF; d_call: NA; v_call: TRBV19; clone_size: few; j_call: TRBJ2-4
cdr3_nt: TGTGCCAGCAGCTTAGGCCCTAGGGGGGGGGATGTTACGCAGTATTTT; cdr3_aa: CASSLGPRGGDVTQYF; d_call: NA; v_call: TRBV7-2; clone_size: many; j_call: TRBJ2-3
cdr3_nt: TGTGCCACCAGCAGGGAACTTCCGACGGGCGGTAATTCACCCCTCCACTTT; cdr3_aa: CATSRELPTGGNSPLHF; d_call: NA; v_call: TRBV15; clone_size: few; j_call: TRBJ1-6